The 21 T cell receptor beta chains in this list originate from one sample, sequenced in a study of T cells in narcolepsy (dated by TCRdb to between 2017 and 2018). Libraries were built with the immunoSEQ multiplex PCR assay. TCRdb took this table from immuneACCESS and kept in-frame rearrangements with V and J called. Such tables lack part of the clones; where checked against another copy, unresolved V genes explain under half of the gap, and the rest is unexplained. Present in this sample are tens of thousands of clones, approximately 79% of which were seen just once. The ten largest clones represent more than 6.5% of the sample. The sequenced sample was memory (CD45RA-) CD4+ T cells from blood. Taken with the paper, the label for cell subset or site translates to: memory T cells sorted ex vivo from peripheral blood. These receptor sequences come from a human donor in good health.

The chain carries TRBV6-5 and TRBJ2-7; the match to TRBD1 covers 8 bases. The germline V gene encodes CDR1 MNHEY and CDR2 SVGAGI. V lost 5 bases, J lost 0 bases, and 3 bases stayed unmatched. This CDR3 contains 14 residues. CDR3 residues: CASSGTGRSYEQYF. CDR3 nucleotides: TGTGCCAGCAGTGGGACAGGACGCTCCTACGAGCAGTACTTC.

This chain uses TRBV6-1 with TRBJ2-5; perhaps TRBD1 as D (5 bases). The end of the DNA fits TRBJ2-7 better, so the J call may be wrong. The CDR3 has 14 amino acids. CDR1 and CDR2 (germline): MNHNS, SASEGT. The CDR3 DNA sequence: TGTGCCAGCAGTGAAGTGGTGGCAGGGTACGAGCAGTACTTC. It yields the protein CASSEVVAGYEQYF.

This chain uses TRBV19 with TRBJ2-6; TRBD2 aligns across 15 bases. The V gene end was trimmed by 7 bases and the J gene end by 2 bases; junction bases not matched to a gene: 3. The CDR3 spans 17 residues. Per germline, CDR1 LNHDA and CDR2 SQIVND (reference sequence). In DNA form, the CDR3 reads TGTGCCAGTATCCGGACTAGCGGGAGGGCTGGGGCCAACGTCCTGACTTTC. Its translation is CASIRTSGRAGANVLTF.

CDR3 loop: CASTPETGGPQPQHF. CDR3 coding DNA: TGTGCCAGCACCCCAGAGACAGGGGGCCCTCAGCCCCAGCATTTT. The chain joins TRBV28 to TRBJ1-5; 10 bases fit TRBD1. V shed 7 bases, J shed 6 bases, and the junction held 9 bases outside the gene matches. The germline gives CDR1 MDHEN, CDR2 SYDVKM. The CDR3 is 15 residues long.

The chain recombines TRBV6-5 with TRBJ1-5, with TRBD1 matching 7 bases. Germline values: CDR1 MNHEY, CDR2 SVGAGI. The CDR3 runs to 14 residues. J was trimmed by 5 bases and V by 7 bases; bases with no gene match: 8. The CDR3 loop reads CASTLTTGHQPQHF. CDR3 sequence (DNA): TGTGCCAGCACCCTTACGACAGGGCATCAGCCCCAGCATTTT.

The CDR3: CASSPTSLNEQFF. CDR3 in DNA: TGTGCCAGCAGCCCTACTAGTCTCAATGAGCAGTTCTTC. The chain has TRBV6-5 and TRBJ2-1; maybe TRBD2 (5 bases). CDR1 and CDR2 (germline): MNHEY, SVGAGI. This CDR3 is 13 amino acids long. V lost 6 bases and J lost 6, with 12 bases in between.

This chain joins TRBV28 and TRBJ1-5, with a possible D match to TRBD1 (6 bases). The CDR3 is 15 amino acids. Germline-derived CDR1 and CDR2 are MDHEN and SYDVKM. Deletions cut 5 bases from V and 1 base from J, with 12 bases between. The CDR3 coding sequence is TGTGCCAGCAGTACCGACAGGTGGAGCAATCAGCCCCAGCATTTT. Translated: CASSTDRWSNQPQHF.

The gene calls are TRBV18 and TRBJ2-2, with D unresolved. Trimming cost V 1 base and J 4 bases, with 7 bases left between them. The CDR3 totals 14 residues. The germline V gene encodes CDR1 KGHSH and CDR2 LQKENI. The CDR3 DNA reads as TGTGCCAGCTCACCACTTTTCGGCACCGGGGAGCTGTTTTTT. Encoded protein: CASSPLFGTGELFF.

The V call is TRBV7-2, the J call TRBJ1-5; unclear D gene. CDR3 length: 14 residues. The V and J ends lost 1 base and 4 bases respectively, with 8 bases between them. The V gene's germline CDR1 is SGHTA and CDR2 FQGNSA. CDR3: CASSLERINQPQHF. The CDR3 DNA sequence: TGTGCCAGCAGCTTAGAACGGATAAATCAGCCCCAGCATTTT. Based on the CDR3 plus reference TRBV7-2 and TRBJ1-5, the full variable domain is GAGVSQSPSNKVTEKGKDVELRCDPISGHTALYWYRQSLGQGLEFLIYFQGNSAPDKSGLPSDRFSAERTGGSVSTLTIQRTQQEDSAVYLCASSLERINQPQHFGDGTRLSIL.

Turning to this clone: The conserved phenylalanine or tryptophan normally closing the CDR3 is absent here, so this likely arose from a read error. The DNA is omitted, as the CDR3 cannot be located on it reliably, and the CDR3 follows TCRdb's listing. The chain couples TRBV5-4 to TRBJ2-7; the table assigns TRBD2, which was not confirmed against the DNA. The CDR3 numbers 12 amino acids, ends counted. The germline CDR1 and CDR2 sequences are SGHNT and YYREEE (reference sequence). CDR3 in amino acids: CASRSYSSGDPP.

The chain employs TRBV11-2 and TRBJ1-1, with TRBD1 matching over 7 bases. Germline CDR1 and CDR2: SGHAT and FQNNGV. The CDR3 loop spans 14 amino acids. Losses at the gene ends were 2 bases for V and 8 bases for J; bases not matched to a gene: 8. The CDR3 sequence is CASSLFLGGQEAFF. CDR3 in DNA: TGTGCCAGCAGCTTATTCCTCGGGGGACAGGAAGCTTTCTTT.

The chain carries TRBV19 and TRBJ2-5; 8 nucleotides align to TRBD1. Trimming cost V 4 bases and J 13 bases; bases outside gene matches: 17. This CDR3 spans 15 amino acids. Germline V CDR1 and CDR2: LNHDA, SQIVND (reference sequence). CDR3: CASSTGSRDRRPRYF. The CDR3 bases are TGTGCCAGTAGTACCGGATCCCGGGACAGGCGCCCCCGGTACTTC. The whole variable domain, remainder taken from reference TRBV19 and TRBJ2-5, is DGGITQSPKYLFRKEGQNVTLSCEQNLNHDAMYWYRQDPGQGLRLIYYSQIVNDFQKGDIAEGYSVSREKKESFPLTVTSAQKNPTAFYLCASSTGSRDRRPRYFGPGTRLLVL.

The CDR3 DNA reads TGTGCCAGCAGCTTAAATCGATACGGTACCCAGTACTTC. Protein sequence: CASSLNRYGTQYF. The chain has TRBV11-3 and TRBJ2-5; the D is unclear. The length of the CDR3 is 13 residues. Trimming removed 2 bases from V and 8 bases from J, with 12 bases in between. Germline V gene lookup returns CDR1 SGHNT and CDR2 YENEEA.

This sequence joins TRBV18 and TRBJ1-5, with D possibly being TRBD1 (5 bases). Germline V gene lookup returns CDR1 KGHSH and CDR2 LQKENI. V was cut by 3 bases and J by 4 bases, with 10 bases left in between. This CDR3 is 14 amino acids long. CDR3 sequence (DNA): TGTGCCAGCTCACCGGGACGGCAAAATCAGCCCCAGCATTTT. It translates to CASSPGRQNQPQHF.

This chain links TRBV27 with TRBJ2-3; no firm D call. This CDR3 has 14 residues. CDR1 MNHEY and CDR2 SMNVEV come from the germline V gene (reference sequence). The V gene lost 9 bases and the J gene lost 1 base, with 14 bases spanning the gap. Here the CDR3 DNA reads TGTGCCAGTAAATCCCTGGGCCGCACAGATACGCAGTATTTT. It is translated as CASKSLGRTDTQYF.

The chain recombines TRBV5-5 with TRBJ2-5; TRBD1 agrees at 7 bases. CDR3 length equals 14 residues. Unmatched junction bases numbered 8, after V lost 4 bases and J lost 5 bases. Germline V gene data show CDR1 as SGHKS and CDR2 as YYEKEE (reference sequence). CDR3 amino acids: CASSKRGGIETQYF. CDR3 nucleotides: TGTGCCAGCAGCAAAAGAGGGGGCATTGAGACCCAGTACTTC.

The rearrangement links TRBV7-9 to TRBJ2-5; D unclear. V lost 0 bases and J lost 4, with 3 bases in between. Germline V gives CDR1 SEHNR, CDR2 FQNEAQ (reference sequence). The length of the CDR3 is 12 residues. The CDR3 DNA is TGTGCCAGCAGCTTAGCACTAGAGACCCAGTACTTC. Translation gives CASSLALETQYF.

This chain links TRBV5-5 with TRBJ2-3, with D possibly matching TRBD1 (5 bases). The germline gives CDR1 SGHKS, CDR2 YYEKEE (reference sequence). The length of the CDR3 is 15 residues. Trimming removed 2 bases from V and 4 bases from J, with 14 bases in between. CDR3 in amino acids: CASSFNVWGPDTQYF. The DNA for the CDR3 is TGTGCCAGCAGCTTCAACGTCTGGGGCCCAGATACGCAGTATTTT. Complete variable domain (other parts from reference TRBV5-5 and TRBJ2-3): DAGVTQSPTHLIKTRGQQVTLRCSPISGHKSVSWYQQVLGQGPQFIFQYYEKEERGRGNFPDRFSARQFPNYSSELNVNALLLGDSALYLCASSFNVWGPDTQYFGPGTRLTVL.

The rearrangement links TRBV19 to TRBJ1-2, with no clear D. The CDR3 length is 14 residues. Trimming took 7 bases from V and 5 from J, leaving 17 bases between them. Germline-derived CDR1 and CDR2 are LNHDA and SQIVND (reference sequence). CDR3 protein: CASTTDQRNYGYTF. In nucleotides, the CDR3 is TGTGCCAGTACGACGGACCAAAGGAATTATGGCTACACCTTC.

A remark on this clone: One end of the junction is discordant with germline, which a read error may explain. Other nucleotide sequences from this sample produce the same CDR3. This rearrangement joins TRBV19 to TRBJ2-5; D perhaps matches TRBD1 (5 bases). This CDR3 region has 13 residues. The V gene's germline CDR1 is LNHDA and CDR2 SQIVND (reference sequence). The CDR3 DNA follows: TGCTCTACACTCGACAGAATACAAGAGACCCAGTACTTC. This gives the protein CSTLDRIQETQYF.

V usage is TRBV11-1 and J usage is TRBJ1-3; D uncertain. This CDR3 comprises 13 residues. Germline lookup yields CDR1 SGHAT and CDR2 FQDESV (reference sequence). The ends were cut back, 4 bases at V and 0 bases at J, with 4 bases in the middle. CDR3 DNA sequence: TGTGCCAGCAGCTCCGACTCTGGAAACACCATATATTTT. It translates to CASSSDSGNTIYF.